Each of the 21 T cell receptor beta chains below was sequenced from the same sample in a study of control samples from healthy donors and cancer patients. Using immunoSEQ multiplex PCR, the repertoire was profiled, and TCRdb retains in-frame clones only, with some absent. Of 130,000 to 150,000 clones in the sample, 80% to 95% were seen once. The source material was blood. These receptors were taken from a man aged 18 to 35 in good health.

The rearrangement links TRBV11-2 to TRBJ2-7; the D gene is possibly TRBD1 (6 bases). With 4 bases removed from V and 2 bases from J, the gap between germline ends came to 15 bases. There are 15 residues in the CDR3. Germline V lookup: CDR1 SGHAT, CDR2 FQNNGV. As DNA, the CDR3 is TGTGCCAGCAGCTGGGATGCAGGGGCCACCTACGAGCAGTACTTC. Amino acids: CASSWDAGATYEQYF.

The CDR3 coding sequence is TGCGCCAGCAGCCAGATCCTGAACACTGAAGCTTTCTTT. It translates to CASSQILNTEAFF. V gene TRBV4-1 combines with J gene TRBJ1-1; no clear D gene. The germline V gene has CDR1 MGHRA and CDR2 YSYEKL. The germline V and J ends were trimmed by 3 bases and 0 bases, with 5 bases remaining between them. CDR3 length: 13 residues.

The V and J genes are TRBV9 and TRBJ2-5; 7 nucleotides align to TRBD1. Trimming at V came to 1 base and at J to 4 bases, leaving 4 bases not matched to a gene. Germline V gene data show CDR1 as SGDLS and CDR2 as YYNGEE. The CDR3 has 14 amino acids. Here the CDR3 DNA reads TGTGCCAGCAGCGTAAGGGGGCGCACAGAGACCCAGTACTTC. It encodes CASSVRGRTETQYF.

The chain uses TRBV6-2 or TRBV6-3 and TRBJ1-1, with 11 bases lining up with TRBD1. J was trimmed by 4 bases and V by 5 bases; bases with no gene match: 6. Germline V gene lookup returns CDR1 MNHEY and CDR2 SVGEGT. The CDR3 loop spans 15 amino acids. CDR3 protein: CASSKSGTGGTEAFF. CDR3 sequence (DNA): TGTGCCAGCAGTAAATCCGGGACAGGGGGCACTGAAGCTTTCTTT.

V and J are TRBV7-9 and TRBJ1-6; D unclear. This CDR3 contains 17 residues. The V end was cut by 2 bases, the J end by 9 bases, with 20 bases between. The germline V gene has CDR1 SEHNR and CDR2 FQNEAQ (reference sequence). CDR3 sequence (DNA): TGTGCCAGCAGCTTATTGGAGACTGAATCAGAAAGTTCACCCCTCCACTTT. Amino acids: CASSLLETESESSPLHF.

This chain joins TRBV28 and TRBJ1-1, with 7 bases fitting TRBD1. Germline V gene data show CDR1 as MDHEN and CDR2 as SYDVKM. J was trimmed by 4 bases and V by 8 bases; bases with no gene match: 10. The CDR3 totals 14 residues. CDR3 sequence: CASGETGQPTEAFF. The CDR3, as DNA: TGTGCCAGCGGAGAGACGGGACAGCCCACTGAAGCTTTCTTT. The entire variable domain, with the rest obtained from reference TRBV28 and TRBJ1-1, is as follows: DVKVTQSSRYLVKRTGEKVFLECVQDMDHENMFWYRQDPGLGLRLIYFSYDVKMKEKGDIPEGYSVSREKKERFSLILESASTNQTSMYLCASGETGQPTEAFFGQGTRLTVV.

The chain carries TRBV14 and TRBJ1-6; tentative D call: TRBD1 (5 bases). The germline CDR1 and CDR2 sequences are SGHDN and FVKESK. V lost 4 bases and J lost 7, with 11 bases in between. This CDR3 comprises 14 residues. In DNA form, the CDR3 reads TGTGCCAGCAGCCCGGCAGGGACCAATTCACCCCTCCACTTT. This sequence encodes CASSPAGTNSPLHF.

This chain connects TRBV9 to TRBJ1-1, with 7 nucleotides matching TRBD1. The CDR3 sequence is 14 residues long. Germline V gene data show CDR1 as SGDLS and CDR2 as YYNGEE. V trimming: 2 bases; J trimming: 2 bases; junction bases outside the gene matches: 3. CDR3 loop: CASSVDRANTEAFF. The CDR3 DNA reads TGTGCCAGCAGCGTTGACAGGGCTAACACTGAAGCTTTCTTT.

J is TRBJ1-6 and V is TRBV28; 7 bases match TRBD1. CDR3 length equals 15 residues. With 6 bases clipped from V and 4 bases from J, the junction kept 6 bases outside the gene matches. Germline V gene data show CDR1 as MDHEN and CDR2 as SYDVKM. CDR3: CASSLGTVYNSPLHF. The DNA for the CDR3 is TGTGCCAGCAGCCTGGGGACAGTTTATAATTCACCCCTCCACTTT.

V and J are TRBV24-1 and TRBJ2-3, with 10 bases lining up with TRBD2. Germline values: CDR1 KGHDR, CDR2 SFDVKD. Trimming at V came to 4 bases and at J to 7 bases, leaving 13 bases not matched to a gene. There are 17 residues in the CDR3. Here the CDR3 reads CATSDPEGSGGHNTQYF. CDR3 DNA sequence: TGTGCCACCAGTGACCCTGAAGGTAGCGGGGGGCATAATACGCAGTATTTT.

The CDR3 region is CASSLGGRDEQYF. DNA of the CDR3: TGTGCCAGCAGCTTAGGAGGGCGGGACGAGCAGTACTTC. The chain links TRBV7-6 to TRBJ2-7; possible D gene TRBD2, 5 bases. Germline lookup yields CDR1 SGHVS and CDR2 FNYEAQ. Trimming pared 1 base from V and 5 bases from J, leaving 9 bases between. The CDR3 length is 13 residues.

CDR3 sequence: CASSFPGQLYEQYF. CDR3 coding DNA: TGTGCCAGCAGTTTCCCTGGGCAGCTCTACGAGCAGTACTTC. The gene calls are TRBV28 and TRBJ2-7, with D unclear. The ends were cut back, 3 bases at V and 3 bases at J, with 12 bases in the middle. The germline gives CDR1 MDHEN, CDR2 SYDVKM. CDR3 length equals 14 residues.

V is TRBV14 and J is TRBJ1-1; 9 positions agree with TRBD1. The V and J ends lost 4 bases and 0 bases, in that order; junction bases with no gene match: 6. CDR3 size: 16 residues. Looked up from germline, CDR1 is SGHDN and CDR2 is FVKESK. The CDR3, as DNA: TGTGCCAGCAGCCGAGCCGGGACAGGGATGAACACTGAAGCTTTCTTT. This sequence encodes CASSRAGTGMNTEAFF.

This rearrangement joins TRBV4-2 to TRBJ2-1; the D is unclear. Trimming cost V 5 bases and J 2 bases, with 13 bases left between them. The CDR3 loop spans 15 amino acids. Germline assignment: CDR1 LGHNA and CDR2 YNFKEQ. The CDR3 here is CASSDHRRAYNEQFF. The CDR3 DNA reads TGTGCCAGCAGCGACCACAGACGGGCCTACAATGAGCAGTTCTTC.

The DNA for the CDR3 is TGTGCCAGCAGTTTTGGGCAGACCGAGGAGCAGTTCTTC. This sequence encodes CASSFGQTEEQFF. The V gene is TRBV27, the J gene TRBJ2-1; D is ambiguous. The CDR3 runs 13 residues. Germline values: CDR1 MNHEY, CDR2 SMNVEV (reference sequence). Trimming shortened V by 3 bases and J by 10 bases, and 13 bases separated the two germline ends.

This chain uses TRBV4-1 with TRBJ2-7, with TRBD1 matching over 7 bases. The germline V gene encodes CDR1 MGHRA and CDR2 YSYEKL. The CDR3 is made up of 15 amino acids. Trimming took 1 base from V and 2 from J; bases not matched to a gene: 5. CDR3 protein: CASSQVNGQAYEQYF. The CDR3 nucleotides are TGCGCCAGCAGCCAAGTAAATGGACAGGCCTACGAGCAGTACTTC.

The gene calls are TRBV4-1 and TRBJ2-1; a weak D match, TRBD2 (6 bases). Per the germline V gene, CDR1 is MGHRA and CDR2 is YSYEKL. V was trimmed by 1 base and J by 1 base, leaving 17 bases between them. The length of the CDR3 is 18 residues. DNA of the CDR3: TGCGCCAGCAGCCAAGCGGAGGGATACATCGGGTCCTACAATGAGCAGTTCTTC. Its translation: CASSQAEGYIGSYNEQFF.

The chain has TRBV29-1 and TRBJ1-2, with D unclear. Germline V CDR1 and CDR2: SQVTM, ANQGSEA. The CDR3 totals 14 residues. V shed 3 bases and J shed 3 bases, with 14 bases lying between them. The CDR3 region has the DNA TGCAGCGTTGATGGCGACTTGGGTGACTATGGCTACACCTTC. It translates to CSVDGDLGDYGYTF.

V usage is TRBV5-4 and J usage is TRBJ2-7; 7 nucleotides agree with TRBD1. J was trimmed by 5 bases and V by 4 bases; bases with no gene match: 3. The length of the CDR3 is 12 residues. Looked up from germline, CDR1 is SGHNT and CDR2 is YYREEE (reference sequence). CDR3 DNA: TGTGCCAGCAGCCTTGACAGGGACGAGCAGTACTTC. Translating gives CASSLDRDEQYF.

V is TRBV7-9 and J is TRBJ2-1; TRBD2 aligns across 7 bases. V lost 3 bases and J lost 5; bases outside the gene matches: 16. Germline CDR1 is SEHNR and CDR2 is FQNEAQ (reference sequence). This CDR3 region has 18 residues. CDR3 DNA sequence: TGTGCCAGCAGCTTGATTCTTGGGCGGACTAGGGGAAACAATGAGCAGTTCTTC. Protein: CASSLILGRTRGNNEQFF.

This clone appeared a single time. V and J are TRBV15 and TRBJ2-7, with a possible D match to TRBD1 (6 bases). The V gene lost 0 bases and the J gene lost 3 bases, with 12 bases spanning the gap. Per the germline V gene, CDR1 is LNHNV and CDR2 is YYDKDF (reference sequence). The CDR3 covers 15 residues. The DNA for the CDR3 is TGTGCCACCAGCAGAGATAGGGACACCCTCTACGAGCAGTACTTC. Translated: CATSRDRDTLYEQYF.